This TCR beta chain stems from a study of control samples from healthy donors and cancer patients. The germline gives CDR1 SQVTM, CDR2 ANQGSEA. V lost 0 bases, J lost 7 bases, and 9 bases lay in between. This CDR3 region has 13 residues. Repertoires were generated with immunoSEQ multiplex PCR, while TCRdb's copy carries only in-frame clones and drops some. The sample includes about 80,000 clones, 88% of them seen just once. The gene calls are TRBV29-1 and TRBJ1-4; no reliable D call. Specimen: blood. The TCR was taken from a woman aged 50 to 65 in good health. The DNA of the CDR3 is TGCAGCGTTGAAGATTGGGCGAGTGAAAAACTGTTTTTT. Translated: CSVEDWASEKLFF.